Sequencing of this TCR beta chain was carried out in a study of blood T cell repertoires in COVID-19. On the study more broadly: Acute and convalescent COVID-19 specimens originated in the United States, Italy and Spain.

The V gene's germline CDR1 is MNHNY and CDR2 SVGAGI (reference sequence). Trimming took 7 bases from V and 6 from J, leaving 13 bases between them. This CDR3 has 12 residues. Clones were sequenced by immunoSEQ multiplex PCR, and TCRdb holds only the in-frame ones, with some missing. The sample has about 180,000 clones; about four fifths are singletons. Sequences were obtained from peripheral blood. The receptor's source is a woman between 70 and 85 years old with COVID-19, enrolled during active disease. The chain links TRBV6-6 to TRBJ2-7, with a weak D call TRBD1 (6 bases). The CDR3 spells CASTSTGIEQYF. The CDR3 DNA is TGTGCCAGCACCTCCACAGGGATCGAGCAGTACTTC.